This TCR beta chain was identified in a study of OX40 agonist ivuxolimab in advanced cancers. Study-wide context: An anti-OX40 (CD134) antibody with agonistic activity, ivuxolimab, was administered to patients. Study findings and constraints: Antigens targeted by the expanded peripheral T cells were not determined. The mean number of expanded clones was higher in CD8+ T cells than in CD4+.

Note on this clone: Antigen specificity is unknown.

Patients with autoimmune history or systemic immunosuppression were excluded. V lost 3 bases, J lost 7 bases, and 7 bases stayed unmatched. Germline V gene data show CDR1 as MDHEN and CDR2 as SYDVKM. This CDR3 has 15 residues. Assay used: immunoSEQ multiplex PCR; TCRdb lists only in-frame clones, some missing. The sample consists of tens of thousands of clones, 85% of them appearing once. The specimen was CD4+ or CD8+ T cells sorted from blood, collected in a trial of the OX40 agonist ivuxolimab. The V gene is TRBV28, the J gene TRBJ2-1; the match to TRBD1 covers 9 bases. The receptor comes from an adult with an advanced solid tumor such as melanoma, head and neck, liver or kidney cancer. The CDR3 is CASSFGTGYKNEQFF. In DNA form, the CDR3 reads TGTGCCAGCAGTTTTGGGACAGGGTATAAGAATGAGCAGTTCTTC.